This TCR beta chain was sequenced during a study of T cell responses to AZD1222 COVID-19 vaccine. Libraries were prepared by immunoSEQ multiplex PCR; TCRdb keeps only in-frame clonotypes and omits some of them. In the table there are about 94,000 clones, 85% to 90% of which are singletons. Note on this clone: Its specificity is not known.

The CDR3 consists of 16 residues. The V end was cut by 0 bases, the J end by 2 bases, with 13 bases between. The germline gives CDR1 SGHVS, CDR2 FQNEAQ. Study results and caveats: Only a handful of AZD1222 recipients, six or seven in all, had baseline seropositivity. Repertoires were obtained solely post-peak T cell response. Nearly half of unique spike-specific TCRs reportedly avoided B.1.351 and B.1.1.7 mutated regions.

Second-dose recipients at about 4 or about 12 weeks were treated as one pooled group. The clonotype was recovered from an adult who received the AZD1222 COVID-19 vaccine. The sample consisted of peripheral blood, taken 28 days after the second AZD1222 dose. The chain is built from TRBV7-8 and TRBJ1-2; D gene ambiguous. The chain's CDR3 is CASSLALSSPNYGYTF. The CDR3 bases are TGTGCCAGCAGCTTAGCCCTCTCCAGCCCCAACTATGGCTACACCTTC.